Below, one TCR beta chain is given with its context. Its antigen is unknown. This sample is drawn from a study of cytomegalovirus exposure and HLA in healthy donors. Study results and caveats: In a later analysis, TCR beta V- and J-gene trimming showed a link to a missense DCLRE1C variant.

The CDR3 consists of 17 residues. Germline lookup yields CDR1 LNHNV and CDR2 YYDKDF (reference sequence). Trimming removed 0 bases from V and 6 bases from J; junction bases left unmatched: 10. The PCR made use of 60 Vbeta and 13 Jbeta primers. Profiled with immunoSEQ multiplex PCR; TCRdb holds only in-frame clones, not every one. Of roughly 100,000 clones in the sample, around 77% were seen once. Sequenced input: PBMCs. The origin of this receptor is a male donor in good health and CMV-seropositive. The V call is TRBV15, the J call TRBJ2-5, with 10 bases fitting TRBD2. Written as DNA, the CDR3 is TGTGCCACCAGCAGAGATCGGGAAGCGGGAGGGCAACAGACCCAGTACTTC. Encoded protein: CATSRDREAGGQQTQYF.